This TCR beta chain was identified during a study of blood T cell repertoires in COVID-19. Profiling relied on immunoSEQ multiplex PCR, and the TCRdb table lists in-frame clones only, not all of them. Among about 88,000 clones listed, roughly 87% were seen once. Patients from Seattle were sampled longitudinally, starting during active infection. The V segment lost 3 bases and the J segment 2 bases; nucleotides outside the gene matches: 11. Germline loops: CDR1 SGDLS, CDR2 YYNGEE. The CDR3 runs to 17 residues. This TCR was recovered from a man aged 18 to 29 with COVID-19, enrolled during active disease. This chain links TRBV9 with TRBJ2-7; 10 bases agree with TRBD1. The sequencing input was peripheral blood. The CDR3 DNA reads as TGTGCCAGCAGCGCCGGGGTAGGGACAGGGGACCCCTACGAGCAGTACTTC. Protein sequence: CASSAGVGTGDPYEQYF.